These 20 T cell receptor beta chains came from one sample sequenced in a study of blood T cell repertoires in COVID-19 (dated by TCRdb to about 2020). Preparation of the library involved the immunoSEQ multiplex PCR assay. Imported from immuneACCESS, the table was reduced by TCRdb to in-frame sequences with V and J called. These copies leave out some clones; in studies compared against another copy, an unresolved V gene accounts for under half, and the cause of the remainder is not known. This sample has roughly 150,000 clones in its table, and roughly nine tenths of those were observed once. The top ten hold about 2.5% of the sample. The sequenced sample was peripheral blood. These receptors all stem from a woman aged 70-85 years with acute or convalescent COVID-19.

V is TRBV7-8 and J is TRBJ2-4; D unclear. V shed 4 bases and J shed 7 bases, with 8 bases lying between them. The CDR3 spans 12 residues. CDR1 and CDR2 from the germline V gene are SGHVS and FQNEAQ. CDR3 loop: CASSSRSNIQYF. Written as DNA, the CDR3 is TGTGCCAGCAGCTCCCGAAGCAACATTCAGTACTTC.

Written as DNA, the CDR3 is TGTGCCAGCACCCAACAGGGGGCAATCGCTTCCTATGGCTACACCTTC. Translating it yields CASTQQGAIASYGYTF. The chain combines TRBV2 with TRBJ1-2, with TRBD1 matching over 9 bases. V dropped 7 bases and J dropped 4; count of bases not matched to a gene: 13. This CDR3 spans 16 amino acids. The germline gives CDR1 SNHLY, CDR2 FYNNEI.

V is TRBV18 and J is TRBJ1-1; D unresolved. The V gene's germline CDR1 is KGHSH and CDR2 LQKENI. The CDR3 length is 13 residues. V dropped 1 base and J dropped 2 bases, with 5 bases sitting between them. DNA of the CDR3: TGTGCCAGCTCACCACAGAGTAACACTGAAGCTTTCTTT. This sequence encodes CASSPQSNTEAFF.

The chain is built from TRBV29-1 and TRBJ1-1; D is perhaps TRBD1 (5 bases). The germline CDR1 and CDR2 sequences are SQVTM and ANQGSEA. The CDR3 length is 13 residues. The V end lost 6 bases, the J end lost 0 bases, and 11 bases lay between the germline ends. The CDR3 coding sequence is TGCAGCGTCATGGGGGGTCTGAACACTGAAGCTTTCTTT. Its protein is CSVMGGLNTEAFF.

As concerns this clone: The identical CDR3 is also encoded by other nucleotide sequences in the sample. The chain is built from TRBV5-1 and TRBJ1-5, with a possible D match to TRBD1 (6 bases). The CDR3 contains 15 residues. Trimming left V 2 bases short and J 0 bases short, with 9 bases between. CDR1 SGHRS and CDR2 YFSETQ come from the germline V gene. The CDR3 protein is CASSLQGYSNQPQHF. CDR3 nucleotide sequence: TGCGCCAGCAGCTTACAGGGATATAGCAATCAGCCCCAGCATTTT.

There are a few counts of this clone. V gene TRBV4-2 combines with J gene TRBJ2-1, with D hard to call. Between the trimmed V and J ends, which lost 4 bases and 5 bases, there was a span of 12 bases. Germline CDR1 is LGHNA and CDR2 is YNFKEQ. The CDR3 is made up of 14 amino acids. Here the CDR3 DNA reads TGTGCCAGCAGCCGCCGACTGACCCACAATGAGCAGTTCTTC. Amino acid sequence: CASSRRLTHNEQFF.

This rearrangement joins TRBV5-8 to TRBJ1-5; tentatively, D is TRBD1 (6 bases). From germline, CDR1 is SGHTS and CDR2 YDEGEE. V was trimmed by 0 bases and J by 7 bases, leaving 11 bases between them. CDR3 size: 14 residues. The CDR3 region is CASSLEQGFQPQHF. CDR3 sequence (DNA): TGTGCCAGCAGCTTGGAACAGGGATTCCAGCCCCAGCATTTT.

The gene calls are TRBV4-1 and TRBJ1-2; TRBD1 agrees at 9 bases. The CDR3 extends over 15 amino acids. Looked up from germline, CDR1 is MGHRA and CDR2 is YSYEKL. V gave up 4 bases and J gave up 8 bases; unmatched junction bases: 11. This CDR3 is CASSPQTGQGLGYTF. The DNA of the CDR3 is TGCGCCAGCAGCCCCCAAACGGGACAGGGCTTGGGCTACACCTTC.

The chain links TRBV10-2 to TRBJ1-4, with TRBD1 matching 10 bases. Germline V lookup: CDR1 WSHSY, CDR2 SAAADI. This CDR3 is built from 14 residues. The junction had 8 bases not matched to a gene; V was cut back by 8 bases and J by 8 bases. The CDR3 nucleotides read TGCGCCAGCGGGACAGGGGTGAGGGGAGAAAAACTGTTTTTT. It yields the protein CASGTGVRGEKLFF.

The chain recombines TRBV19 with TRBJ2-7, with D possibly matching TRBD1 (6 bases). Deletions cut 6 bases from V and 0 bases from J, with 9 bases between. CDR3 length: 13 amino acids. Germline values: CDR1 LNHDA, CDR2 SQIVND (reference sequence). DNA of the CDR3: TGTGCCAGTAGGGACAGTTTCTCCTACGAGCAGTACTTC. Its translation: CASRDSFSYEQYF.

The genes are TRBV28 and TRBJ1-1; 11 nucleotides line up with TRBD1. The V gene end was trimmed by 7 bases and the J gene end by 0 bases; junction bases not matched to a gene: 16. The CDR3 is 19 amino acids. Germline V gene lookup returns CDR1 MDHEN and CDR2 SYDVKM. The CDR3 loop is CASIGAPEGTGGLNTEAFF. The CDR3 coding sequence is TGTGCCAGCATTGGTGCCCCGGAAGGGACAGGGGGACTGAACACTGAAGCTTTCTTT.

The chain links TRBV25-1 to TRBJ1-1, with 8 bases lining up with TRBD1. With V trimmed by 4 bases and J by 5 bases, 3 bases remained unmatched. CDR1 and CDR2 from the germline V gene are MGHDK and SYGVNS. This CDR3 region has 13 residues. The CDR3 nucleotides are TGTGCCAGCAGTGGGACAGGGAGGACTGAAGCTTTCTTT. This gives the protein CASSGTGRTEAFF.

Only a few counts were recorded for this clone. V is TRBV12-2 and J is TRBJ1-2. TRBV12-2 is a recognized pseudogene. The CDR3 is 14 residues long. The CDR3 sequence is CASRLASGEYGYTF. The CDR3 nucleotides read TGTGCAAGTCGCTTAGCCAGCGGGGAATATGGCTACACCTTC.

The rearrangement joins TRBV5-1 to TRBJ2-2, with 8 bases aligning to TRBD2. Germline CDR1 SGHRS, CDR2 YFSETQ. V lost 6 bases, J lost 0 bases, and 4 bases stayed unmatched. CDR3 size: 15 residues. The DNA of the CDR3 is TGCGCCAGCACCCCGGGGGGGCCGAACACCGGGGAGCTGTTTTTT. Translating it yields CASTPGGPNTGELFF. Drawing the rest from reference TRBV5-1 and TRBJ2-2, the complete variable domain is KAGVTQTPRYLIKTRGQQVTLSCSPISGHRSVSWYQQTPGQGLQFLFEYFSETQRNKGNFPGRFSGRQFSNSRSEMNVSTLELGDSALYLCASTPGGPNTGELFFGEGSRLTVL.

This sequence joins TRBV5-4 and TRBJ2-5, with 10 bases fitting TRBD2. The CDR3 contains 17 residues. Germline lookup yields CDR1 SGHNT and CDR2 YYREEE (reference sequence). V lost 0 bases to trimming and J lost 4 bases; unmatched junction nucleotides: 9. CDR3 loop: CASSLASGGAMRETQYF. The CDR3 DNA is TGTGCCAGCAGCTTGGCCAGCGGGGGGGCCATGAGAGAGACCCAGTACTTC.

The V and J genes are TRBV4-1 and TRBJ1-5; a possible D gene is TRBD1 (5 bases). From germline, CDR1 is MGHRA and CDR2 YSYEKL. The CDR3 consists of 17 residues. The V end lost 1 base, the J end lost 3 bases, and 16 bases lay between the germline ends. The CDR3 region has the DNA TGCGCCAGCAGCCAAGTTGAGTGGGGGGGGAACAATCAGCCCCAGCATTTT. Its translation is CASSQVEWGGNNQPQHF.

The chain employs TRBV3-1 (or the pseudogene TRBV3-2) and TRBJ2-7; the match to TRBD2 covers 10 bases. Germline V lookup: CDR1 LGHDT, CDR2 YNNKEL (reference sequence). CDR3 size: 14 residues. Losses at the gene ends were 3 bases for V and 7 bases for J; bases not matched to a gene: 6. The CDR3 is CASSHSSGGGEQYF. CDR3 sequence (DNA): TGTGCCAGCAGCCATTCTAGCGGGGGTGGTGAGCAGTACTTC.

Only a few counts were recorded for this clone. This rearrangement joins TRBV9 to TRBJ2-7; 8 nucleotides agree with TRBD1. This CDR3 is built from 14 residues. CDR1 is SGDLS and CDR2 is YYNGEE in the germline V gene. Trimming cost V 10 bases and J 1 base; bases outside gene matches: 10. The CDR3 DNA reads TGTGCCGACGTACCCGGGACAGGATCCTACGAGCAGTACTTC. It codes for CADVPGTGSYEQYF.

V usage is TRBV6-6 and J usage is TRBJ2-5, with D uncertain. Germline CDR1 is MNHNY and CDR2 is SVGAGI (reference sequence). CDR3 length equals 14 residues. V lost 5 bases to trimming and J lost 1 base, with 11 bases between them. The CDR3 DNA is TGTGCCAGCAGTCCTGGGCAATTCCAAGAGACCCAGTACTTC. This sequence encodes CASSPGQFQETQYF.

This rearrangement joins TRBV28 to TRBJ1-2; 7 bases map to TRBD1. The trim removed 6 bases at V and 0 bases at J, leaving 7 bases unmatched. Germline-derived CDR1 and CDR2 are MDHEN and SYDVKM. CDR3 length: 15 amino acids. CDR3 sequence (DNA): TGTGCCAGCAGCGACAGGGTCCTCTCTAACTATGGCTACACCTTC. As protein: CASSDRVLSNYGYTF.